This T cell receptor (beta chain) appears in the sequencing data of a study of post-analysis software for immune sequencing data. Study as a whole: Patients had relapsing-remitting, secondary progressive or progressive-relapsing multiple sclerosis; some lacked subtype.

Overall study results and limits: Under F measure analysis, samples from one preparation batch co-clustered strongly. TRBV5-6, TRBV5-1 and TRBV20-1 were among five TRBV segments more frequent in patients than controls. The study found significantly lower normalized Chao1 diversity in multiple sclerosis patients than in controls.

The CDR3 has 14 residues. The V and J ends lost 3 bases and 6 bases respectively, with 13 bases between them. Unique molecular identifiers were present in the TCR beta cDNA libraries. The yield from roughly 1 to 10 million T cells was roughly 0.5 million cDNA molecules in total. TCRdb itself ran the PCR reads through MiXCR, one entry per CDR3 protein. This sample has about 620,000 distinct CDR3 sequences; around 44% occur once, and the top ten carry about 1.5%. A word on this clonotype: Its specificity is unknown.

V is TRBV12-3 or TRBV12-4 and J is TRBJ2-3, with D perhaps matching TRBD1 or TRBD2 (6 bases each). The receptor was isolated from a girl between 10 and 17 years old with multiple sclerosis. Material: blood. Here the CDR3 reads CASSFWGAADTQYF. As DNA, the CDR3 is TGTGCCAGCAGTTTCTGGGGGGCCGCGGATACGCAGTATTTT.